These T cell receptor beta chains were read from a single sample in a study of blood T cells in healthy people across ages. TCRdb re-called the 5' RACE reads with MiXCR, one entry per CDR3 protein. The sample has around 1.5 million distinct CDR3 sequences, about 31% seen once. The specimen sequenced was blood. These receptor sequences come from a woman younger than 45 in good health. CDR3s include the opening cysteine and the closing phenylalanine or tryptophan. The D gene is left open where the match is weak. Expanded clones are given a class, and other clones once, few, many or no size at all.

TRBJ2-1,TRBD2,TRBV7-9,few,TGTGCCAGCAGCTTAGTGAGCGGGGGACTTTTCAATGAGCAGTTCTTC,CASSLVSGGLFNEQFF
TRBJ2-7,.,TRBV3-1,few,TGTGCCAGCAGCCACGGCTCCTCGAGCTCCTACGAGCAGTACTTC,CASSHGSSSSYEQYF
TRBJ2-7,TRBD1,TRBV20-1,once,TGCAGTGCCCCCAGGACAGGGGGACCGCGCTACGAGCAGTACTTC,CSAPRTGGPRYEQYF
TRBJ1-2,.,TRBV6-6,few,TGTGCCAGCAGTTACGATGACGGGGATGGCTACACCTTC,CASSYDDGDGYTF
TRBJ2-2,.,TRBV12-3/TRBV12-4,.,TGTGCCAGCAGACCTCGGGACCGACCGAACACCGGGGAGCTGTTTTTT,CASRPRDRPNTGELFF
TRBJ2-1,TRBD2,TRBV7-8,.,TGTGCCAGCAGCTTAGAGGTATTGGGACTAGGGGCTTACAATGAGCAGTTCTTC,CASSLEVLGLGAYNEQFF
TRBJ1-1,.,TRBV10-3,.,TGTGCCACCTCCGACTGCCTGAACACTGAAGCTTTCTTT,CATSDCLNTEAFF
TRBJ2-3,TRBD2,TRBV4-1,few,TGCGCCAGCAGCCAAGTCGGGGGGAACACAGATACGCAGTATTTT,CASSQVGGNTDTQYF
TRBJ2-3,TRBD2,TRBV10-3,once,TGTGCCATCAGACCTGGACTAGCGGGGCGCACAGATACGCAGTATTTT,CAIRPGLAGRTDTQYF
TRBJ2-5,.,TRBV18,few,TGTGCCAGCTCGCCCACGAGGCTGGAGACCCAGTACTTC,CASSPTRLETQYF
TRBJ1-2,TRBD1,TRBV5-1,many,TGTGCCAGCAGCTTCGGGACAGGGAACTATGGCTACACCTTC,CASSFGTGNYGYTF
TRBJ2-7,TRBD2,TRBV7-2,few,TGTGCCAGCAGCAAACGCGGGACTAGCGGGAGAGGTTTCGAGCAGTACTTC,CASSKRGTSGRGFEQYF
TRBJ2-3,.,TRBV2,few,TGTGCCAGCAGTGGCTCTGATAGCGCCAGCACAGATACGCAGTATTTT,CASSGSDSASTDTQYF
TRBJ2-7,TRBD2,TRBV7-9,few,TGTGCCAGCAGCCCCCCCGGAATAGCGGGAATTTACGAGCAGTACTTC,CASSPPGIAGIYEQYF
TRBJ2-5,.,TRBV7-2,many,TGTGCCAGCAGCTTAGTGCAGGGAAAGACCCAGTACTTC,CASSLVQGKTQYF
TRBJ1-3,TRBD1,TRBV6-5,.,TGTGCCAGCAGCGTAACAGGGGCTGGAAACACCATATATTTT,CASSVTGAGNTIYF
TRBJ2-5,TRBD1,TRBV29-1,many,TGCAGCGCAGGACAGGGAGGTGGGGAGACCCAGTACTTC,CSAGQGGGETQYF
TRBJ2-7,.,TRBV27,.,TGTGCCAGCAGTCCTCCGGGCCTTTATTCCTACGAGCAGTACTTC,CASSPPGLYSYEQYF
TRBJ2-3,TRBD2,TRBV19,once,TGTGCCAGTAGTATACGACTAGCGGGAGATCGGTCGACAGATACGCAGTATTTT,CASSIRLAGDRSTDTQYF
TRBJ1-1,.,TRBV10-3,.,TGTGCCATCAGGGGGACAAGCCCTGAAGCTTTCTTT,CAIRGTSPEAFF
TRBJ1-5,.,TRBV7-9,few,TGTGCCAGCAGCTCCACTTGGGAGCCCCAGCATTTT,CASSSTWEPQHF
TRBJ1-4,TRBD1,TRBV7-2,.,TGTGCCAGCAGCCCCAGGGGTCCCGGGACAGGGATTGAAAAACTGTTTTTT,CASSPRGPGTGIEKLFF
TRBJ2-7,TRBD1,TRBV7-9,.,TGTGCCAGCAGCTTAAAGACAGGGGAATACGAGCAGTACTTC,CASSLKTGEYEQYF
TRBJ2-3,.,TRBV4-1,few,TGCGCCAGCAGCCAAGGGCGCCAGGAGGCCTTGCAGTATTTT,CASSQGRQEALQYF
TRBJ2-1,.,TRBV20-1,.,TGCAGTGCTAGAGATCGGGCCCGCTCCTACAATGAGCAGTTCTTC,CSARDRARSYNEQFF
TRBJ2-7,.,TRBV5-5,few,TGTGCCAGCAGCCCAAAGCCGAGCGACAGCTACGAGCAGTACTTC,CASSPKPSDSYEQYF
TRBJ2-7,.,TRBV29-1,few,TGCAGCGTGAAGCAGGCAGACATGTACGGGCAGTACTTC,CSVKQADMYGQYF
TRBJ2-7,TRBD1,TRBV2,.,TGTGCCAGCAACCCGGGACAGGGCTACGAGCAGTACTTC,CASNPGQGYEQYF
TRBJ2-7,TRBD1,TRBV7-8,.,TGTGCCAGCAGCTTAAACCTAGCCGGGACAGGGCTCGAAGAGCAGTACTTC,CASSLNLAGTGLEEQYF
TRBJ2-7,.,TRBV20-1,.,TGCAGTGCTCCCTCTCGACGTACCTCCTACGAGCAGTACTTC,CSAPSRRTSYEQYF
TRBJ2-2,TRBD2,TRBV4-2,.,TGTGCCAGCAGCCCCACGGGAGGGCTTGATACCGGGGAGCTGTTTTTT,CASSPTGGLDTGELFF
TRBJ2-3,.,TRBV7-2,.,TGTGCCAGCAGCCCAGGACCCCAAGATACGCAGTATTTT,CASSPGPQDTQYF
TRBJ2-7,.,TRBV27,.,TGTGCCAGCAGTTTAGCTCCGGATCCTGCCTACGAGCAGTACTTC,CASSLAPDPAYEQYF
TRBJ1-1,.,TRBV7-9,.,TGTGCCAGCAGTCGGGACATTGCAGCTTTCTTT,CASSRDIAAFF